This TCR beta chain was observed in a study of blood T cell repertoires in COVID-19. The CDR3 totals 14 residues. Trimming cost V 3 bases and J 9 bases, with 18 bases left between them. Germline V gene sequence: CDR1 SEHNR, CDR2 FQNEAQ (reference sequence). Only in-frame clones appear in the TCRdb table, and some are missing; sequencing was by immunoSEQ multiplex PCR. The sample consists of 80,000 or so clones, over 75% of them appearing once. What was sequenced was peripheral blood. The clonotype comes from a man aged 50 to 59 with COVID-19, enrolled during active disease. The chain is built from TRBV7-9 and TRBJ2-7, with a possible D match to TRBD2 (6 bases). CDR3 nucleotides: TGTGCCAGCAGCTTTGGTACGGAGACTAGTGGGCAGTACTTC. It specifies CASSFGTETSGQYF. Supplemented by reference TRBV7-9 and TRBJ2-7, the full variable domain reads DTGVSQNPRHKITKRGQNVTFRCDPISEHNRLYWYRQTLGQGPEFLTYFQNEAQLEKSRLLSDRFSAERPKGSFSTLEIQRTEQGDSAMYLCASSFGTETSGQYFGPGTRLTVT.